What follows are 27 T cell receptor beta chains derived from one specimen sequenced in a study of blood T cells in healthy people across ages. A second PCR of 7 to 11 cycles used a sample-barcoded 5' primer and a J-beta primer mix. TCRdb analysed the 5' RACE reads with MiXCR anew, one entry per CDR3 protein. The table includes 550,000 to 650,000 distinct CDR3 sequences, over 25% detected once. This same sample was also part of a study on T cells of mothers and their children.

The sequenced sample consisted of blood. These receptors were taken from a boy between 2 and 10 years old in good health.

This clonotype has a handful of counts. The J gene is TRBJ1-4, the V gene TRBV7-2; D is possibly TRBD1 (5 bases). CDR1 and CDR2 from the germline V gene are SGHTA and FQGNSA. Between the trimmed V and J ends, which lost 0 bases and 15 bases, there was a span of 20 bases. The CDR3 extends over 15 amino acids. Written as DNA, the CDR3 is TGTGCCAGCAGCTTAGCGGGGCCGGGGCAGGGAGAAATGTTTTTT. It yields the protein CASSLAGPGQGEMFF.

The chain has TRBV4-1 and TRBJ2-3; 9 positions agree with TRBD2. V lost 1 base, J lost 5 bases, and 1 base stayed unmatched. The germline V gene encodes CDR1 MGHRA and CDR2 YSYEKL. The length of the CDR3 is 14 residues. CDR3 nucleotide sequence: TGCGCCAGCAGCCAAGGACTAGCGGTAGATACGCAGTATTTT. Residues: CASSQGLAVDTQYF.

Regarding this clonotype: The junction departs from germline at one end; a sequencing error may be responsible. The gene calls are TRBV7-6 and TRBJ2-7, with 8 positions matching TRBD1. The V gene's germline CDR1 is SGHVS and CDR2 FNYEAQ. The CDR3 is 15 amino acids. In nucleotides, the CDR3 is TGTGCCAACAGCTTATTTACGGACAGGGTTGGCGAGCAGTACTTC. Translated, it gives CANSLFTDRVGEQYF. Combining the CDR3 with reference TRBV7-6 and TRBJ2-7 gives the whole variable domain GAGVSQSPRYKVTKRGQDVALRCDPISGHVSLYWYRQALGQGPEFLTYFNYEAQQDKSGLPNDRFSAERPEGSISTLTIQRTEQRDSAMYRCANSLFTDRVGEQYFGPGTRLTVT.

This clonotype was found a few times. J is TRBJ1-6 and V is TRBV7-8, with a possible D match to TRBD1 (5 bases). Trimming pared 5 bases from V and 7 bases from J, leaving 15 bases between. Germline CDR1 reads SGHVS; CDR2 reads FQNEAQ. The CDR3 is 15 residues long. The CDR3 nucleotides are TGTGCCAGCAGCCCCCGGGAGGGACCCAATTCACCCCTCCACTTT. Amino acid sequence: CASSPREGPNSPLHF.

J is TRBJ2-1 and V is TRBV12-3 or TRBV12-4, with 7 bases that match TRBD1. CDR3 length: 13 residues. V was pared by 8 bases and J by 2 bases, with 3 bases of the junction left unmatched. This CDR3 reads CASLTGTYNEQFF. The CDR3 nucleotides read TGTGCCAGCTTGACAGGGACCTACAATGAGCAGTTCTTC.

Regarding this clonotype: One end of the junction is discordant with germline, which a read error may explain. The rearrangement uses TRBV5-3 and TRBJ2-3, with D possibly matching TRBD2 (5 bases). TRBV5-3 is marked as an open reading frame, function uncertain. This CDR3 spans 16 amino acids. Written as DNA, the CDR3 is TGTGTCAGAAGCTCCCGGGCCGACTACAACACAGATACGCAGTATTTT. This encodes CVRSSRADYNTDTQYF.

Only a few counts were recorded for this clonotype. V gene TRBV6-6 combines with J gene TRBJ2-2; D remains unclear. The germline gives CDR1 MNHNY, CDR2 SVGAGI (reference sequence). This CDR3 has 12 amino acids. The germline V and J ends were trimmed by 5 bases and 7 bases, with 8 bases remaining between them. This chain's CDR3 is CASSPYIGELFF. The DNA of the CDR3 is TGTGCCAGCAGTCCATATATCGGGGAGCTGTTTTTT.

This clonotype has a handful of counts. The chain uses TRBV4-2 and TRBJ2-1; 7 bases are shared with TRBD2. The germline gives CDR1 LGHNA, CDR2 YNFKEQ. The CDR3 is 14 amino acids. With V trimmed by 3 bases and J by 4 bases, 3 bases remained unmatched. The CDR3 DNA sequence: TGTGCCAGCAGCCAGCTAGCGGCATACAATGAGCAGTTCTTC. It specifies CASSQLAAYNEQFF.

This clonotype was detected a few times. The chain couples TRBV6-6 to TRBJ2-4, with 10 bases aligning to TRBD2. The J segment lost 14 bases and the V segment lost 3 bases, leaving 13 bases of the junction unmatched. CDR3 length: 15 amino acids. The V gene's germline CDR1 is MNHNY and CDR2 SVGAGI (reference sequence). This chain's CDR3 is CASSYGASGSGFEYF. The CDR3 nucleotides are TGTGCCAGCAGTTATGGCGCTAGCGGGAGTGGGTTCGAGTACTTC.

The sample holds a few counts of this clonotype. V is TRBV24-1 and J is TRBJ2-3, with 7 bases fitting TRBD2. CDR3 length: 15 residues. J was trimmed by 2 bases and V by 3 bases; bases with no gene match: 4. Germline V gene lookup returns CDR1 KGHDR and CDR2 SFDVKD. The CDR3 is CATSDTAGPTDTQYF. In DNA, the CDR3 is TGTGCCACCAGTGATACAGCGGGGCCCACAGATACGCAGTATTTT.

Regarding this clonotype: One junction end disagrees with the germline gene, perhaps due to a read error. CDR3 loop: CSARDLTGGVVQPQHF. The DNA for the CDR3 is TGTAGTGCTAGAGATCTGACAGGGGGCGTTGTTCAGCCCCAGCATTTT. The chain uses TRBV20-1 and TRBJ1-5, with TRBD1 matching over 10 bases. Germline-derived CDR1 and CDR2 are DFQATT and SNEGSKA (reference sequence). This CDR3 contains 16 residues.

This clonotype was picked up a small number of times. This chain links TRBV28 with TRBJ2-2; tentatively, D is TRBD1 (7 bases). The V end lost 7 bases, the J end lost 0 bases, and 12 bases lay between the germline ends. The CDR3 length is 15 residues. CDR1 is MDHEN and CDR2 is SYDVKM in the germline V gene. CDR3 nucleotide sequence: TGTGCCAGCAATCAGGGGGGTGCGAACACCGGGGAGCTGTTTTTT. This gives the protein CASNQGGANTGELFF.

This chain links TRBV20-1 with TRBJ2-5; 8 bases match TRBD1. The CDR3 spans 13 residues. Germline V gene sequence: CDR1 DFQATT, CDR2 SNEGSKA (reference sequence). After removal of 4 bases from V and 4 bases from J, the junction contained 5 bases not matched to a gene. CDR3 amino acids: CSAIWTGTETQYF. The CDR3 coding sequence is TGCAGTGCTATCTGGACAGGGACAGAGACCCAGTACTTC.

This clonotype was observed a handful of times. V usage is TRBV19 and J usage is TRBJ2-1; the match to TRBD2 covers 8 bases. This CDR3 has 15 residues. J was trimmed by 4 bases and V by 4 bases; bases with no gene match: 6. Germline CDR1 is LNHDA and CDR2 is SQIVND (reference sequence). CDR3 bases: TGTGCCAGTAGTAACGGACTAGCCCCATACAATGAGCAGTTCTTC. This sequence encodes CASSNGLAPYNEQFF.

This clonotype came up once. One end of the junction varies from germline; a read error may be responsible. The V gene is TRBV4-1, the J gene TRBJ1-1; D is perhaps TRBD1 (6 bases). Germline CDR1 MGHRA, CDR2 YSYEKL. The CDR3 consists of 17 residues. The CDR3 region is CASGQFPWGGQNTEAFF. Here the CDR3 DNA reads TGCGCCAGCGGCCAATTCCCTTGGGGGGGGCAGAACACTGAAGCTTTCTTT.

The gene calls are TRBV11-2 and TRBJ2-7; 7 bases are shared with TRBD2. The length of the CDR3 is 17 residues. Unmatched junction bases numbered 12, after V lost 1 base and J lost 3 bases. The germline V gene has CDR1 SGHAT and CDR2 FQNNGV. CDR3 sequence reads: CASSLGSGGEPLYEQYF. In DNA form, the CDR3 reads TGTGCCAGCAGCTTAGGGTCGGGGGGAGAGCCTCTCTACGAGCAGTACTTC.

V is TRBV5-6 and J is TRBJ1-2; the match to TRBD1 covers 7 bases. This CDR3 contains 14 residues. After removal of 3 bases from V and 0 bases from J, the junction contained 2 bases not matched to a gene. CDR1 and CDR2 from the germline V gene are SGHDT and YYEEEE. In DNA form, the CDR3 reads TGTGCCAGCAGCTGGGGGACAGCTAACTATGGCTACACCTTC. Its protein product is CASSWGTANYGYTF.

The chain has TRBV20-1 and TRBJ2-1, with D possibly matching TRBD1 (5 bases). Trimming stripped 6 bases from V and 9 bases from J, with 21 bases between. Germline CDR1 DFQATT, CDR2 SNEGSKA (reference sequence). The CDR3 length is 14 residues. CDR3 nucleotide sequence: TGCAGTGCCTGGGATCTCCCGGGCGACAGTGAGCAGTTCTTC. It yields the protein CSAWDLPGDSEQFF.

The gene calls are TRBV12-3 or TRBV12-4 and TRBJ2-1; D is possibly TRBD2 (6 bases). This CDR3 is built from 16 residues. The V end was cut by 5 bases, the J end by 0 bases, with 14 bases between. DNA of the CDR3: TGTGCCAGCAGTCCCCGCGGGATGAGCTCCTACAATGAGCAGTTCTTC. Its translation: CASSPRGMSSYNEQFF.

This clonotype was counted a few times. The chain uses TRBV5-1 and TRBJ1-2; 8 bases align to TRBD1. CDR1 is SGHRS, CDR2 YFSETQ, per germline. J was trimmed by 1 base and V by 4 bases; bases with no gene match: 6. The CDR3 has 15 amino acids. Written as DNA, the CDR3 is TGCGCCAGCAGCATCACGGACAGGGTTAACTATGGCTACACCTTC. Protein: CASSITDRVNYGYTF.

This sequence joins TRBV5-1 and TRBJ1-2; D unclear. V was shortened by 0 bases and J by 7 bases, with 7 bases between the two germline ends. The CDR3 sequence is 12 residues long. Per the germline V gene, CDR1 is SGHRS and CDR2 is YFSETQ. The CDR3 spells CASSLASAGYTF. The CDR3 DNA sequence: TGCGCCAGCAGCTTGGCCTCGGCTGGCTACACCTTC.

This clonotype occurred a few times. The chain employs TRBV7-6 and TRBJ2-5; 12 bases agree with TRBD2. The J call may be mistaken, given a closer DNA end match to TRBJ2-1. The CDR3 spans 16 residues. From germline, CDR1 is SGHVS and CDR2 FNYEAQ. This CDR3 reads CASSSLLAGGSNEQFF. The DNA of the CDR3 is TGTGCCAGCAGCTCCCTACTAGCGGGAGGTAGCAATGAGCAGTTCTTC.

This clonotype was picked up one time. V is TRBV6-6 and J is TRBJ2-2, with 7 nucleotides matching TRBD2. This CDR3 has 15 amino acids. The trim removed 5 bases at V and 1 base at J, leaving 4 bases unmatched. Per germline, CDR1 MNHNY and CDR2 SVGAGI (reference sequence). CDR3 sequence (DNA): TGTGCCAGCAGTGCCCCGGGGGGGAACACCGGGGAGCTGTTTTTT. This codes for CASSAPGGNTGELFF.

The chain joins TRBV12-5 to TRBJ2-3, with unresolved D. The CDR3 contains 13 residues. Trimming shortened V by 9 bases and J by 1 base, and 11 bases separated the two germline ends. Germline-derived CDR1 and CDR2 are LGHNT and FRNRAP. This chain's CDR3 is CARWKDGTDTQYF. DNA of the CDR3: TGTGCTAGGTGGAAGGACGGCACAGATACGCAGTATTTT.

This clonotype has only a few counts. The chain links TRBV27 to TRBJ2-5; TRBD1 is a possible D gene (8 bases). Germline-derived CDR1 and CDR2 are MNHEY and SMNVEV (reference sequence). V lost 5 bases, J lost 5 bases, and 15 bases lay in between. This CDR3 spans 14 amino acids. The CDR3 here is CASSPKQGGETQYF. In nucleotides, the CDR3 is TGTGCCAGCAGTCCGAAACAGGGGGGGGAGACCCAGTACTTC.

The chain employs TRBV10-3 and TRBJ2-1; D perhaps matches TRBD1 (6 bases). CDR1 and CDR2 from the germline V gene are ENHRY and SYGVKD. The CDR3 runs to 15 residues. V was pared by 1 base and J by 9 bases, with 16 bases between. The CDR3 protein is CAISEFQGLGGEQFF. CDR3 sequence (DNA): TGTGCCATCAGTGAGTTTCAGGGGCTCGGCGGTGAGCAGTTCTTC.

The chain carries TRBV7-6 and TRBJ2-5; D ambiguous. The better agreement between TRBJ2-7 and the DNA end casts doubt on the J call. This CDR3 is built from 14 residues. Looked up from germline, CDR1 is SGHVS and CDR2 is FNYEAQ. CDR3 bases: TGTGCCAGCAGCTTATCGGACGGGCCCTACGAGCAGTACTTC. Its translation: CASSLSDGPYEQYF.